This record concerns one TCR beta chain sequence. This clonotype was seen ten or more times. Its target antigen remains unknown. No much larger clonotype is one base removed from it; base qualities were not supplied. These data come from a study of CD8 T cells in ankylosing spondylitis (dated by TCRdb to the late 2010s). Context from the whole study: The study profiled T cell receptor beta repertoires in healthy donors and ankylosing spondylitis patients to find disease-linked TCR variants. In total, the full study cohort was made up of about 110 healthy donors and approximately 27 ankylosing spondylitis patients. Samples of peripheral blood were taken, and for ankylosing spondylitis patients, synovial fluid was collected as well.

V loses 0 bases of germline sequence and J loses 5 bases, and the interval between the two ends is 7 bases. Per the germline V gene, SGHTA is the CDR1 and FQGNSA is the CDR2. CDR3 length: 14 amino acids, cysteine to phenylalanine. Only the CDR3 region is kept as DNA, spanning 42 bases read in frame from base 1. The sequencer was an Illumina HiSeq 2500. Quantitative 5'-RACE with molecular barcodes was the method used to prepare the TCR beta libraries. As for how the authors treated the data: Disease-linked TCR variants were identified with a new computational method built on a probabilistic model of VDJ rearrangement. TCRdb trimmed public reads at Q25 via fastp, called clones via MiXCR and kept in-frame beta chains. Here each entry gathers all rows of one CDR3 protein and keeps the most common genes and DNA. Clone size and V and J calls follow TCRdb, not the original study. The sample table contains hundreds of thousands of distinct CDR3 sequences; only one count was recorded for 8% to 10% of them. 4% to 5% of the sample lies in the top ten.

What the work shows at the level of the full study, not this receptor alone: According to the report, matched synovial fluid samples from ankylosing spondylitis patients were significantly enriched for the disease-linked clones. Blood from ankylosing spondylitis patients appeared to be characterized by a TCR beta motif composed of 7 to 9 highly homologous amino acid variants. Some of the motif variants had been reported before in the synovial fluid and blood of reactive arthritis patients, a finding that suggests common disease-initiation mechanisms. The disease-linked clones showed a CD8+ phenotype and occurred at relatively low frequencies in peripheral blood.

Sequencing was carried out using blood, either unsorted or a sorted T cell fraction (not recorded which). The chain couples TRBV7-2 to TRBJ1-4; the D gene cannot be named for sure. This clonotype was sampled from a female donor with ankylosing spondylitis or in good health (not recorded which). The base sequence is TGTGCCAGCAGCTTAGCCCCGGGAAATGAAAAACTGTTTTTT. This yields the protein CASSLAPGNEKLFF.